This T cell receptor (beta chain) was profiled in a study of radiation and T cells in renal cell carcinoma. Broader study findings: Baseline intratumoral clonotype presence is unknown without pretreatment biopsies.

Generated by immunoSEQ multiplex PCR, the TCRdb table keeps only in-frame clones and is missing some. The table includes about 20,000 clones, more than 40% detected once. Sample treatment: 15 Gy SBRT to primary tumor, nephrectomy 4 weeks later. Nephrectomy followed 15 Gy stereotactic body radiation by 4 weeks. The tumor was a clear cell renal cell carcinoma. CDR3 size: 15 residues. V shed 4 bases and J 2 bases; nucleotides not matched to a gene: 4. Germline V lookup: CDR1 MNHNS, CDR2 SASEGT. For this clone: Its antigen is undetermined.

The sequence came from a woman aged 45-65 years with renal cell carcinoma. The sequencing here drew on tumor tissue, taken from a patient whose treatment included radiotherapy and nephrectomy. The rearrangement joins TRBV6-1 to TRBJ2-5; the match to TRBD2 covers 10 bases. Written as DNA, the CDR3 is TGTGCCAGCAGTGTATGGACTAGCGGTCAAGAGACCCAGTACTTC. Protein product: CASSVWTSGQETQYF.